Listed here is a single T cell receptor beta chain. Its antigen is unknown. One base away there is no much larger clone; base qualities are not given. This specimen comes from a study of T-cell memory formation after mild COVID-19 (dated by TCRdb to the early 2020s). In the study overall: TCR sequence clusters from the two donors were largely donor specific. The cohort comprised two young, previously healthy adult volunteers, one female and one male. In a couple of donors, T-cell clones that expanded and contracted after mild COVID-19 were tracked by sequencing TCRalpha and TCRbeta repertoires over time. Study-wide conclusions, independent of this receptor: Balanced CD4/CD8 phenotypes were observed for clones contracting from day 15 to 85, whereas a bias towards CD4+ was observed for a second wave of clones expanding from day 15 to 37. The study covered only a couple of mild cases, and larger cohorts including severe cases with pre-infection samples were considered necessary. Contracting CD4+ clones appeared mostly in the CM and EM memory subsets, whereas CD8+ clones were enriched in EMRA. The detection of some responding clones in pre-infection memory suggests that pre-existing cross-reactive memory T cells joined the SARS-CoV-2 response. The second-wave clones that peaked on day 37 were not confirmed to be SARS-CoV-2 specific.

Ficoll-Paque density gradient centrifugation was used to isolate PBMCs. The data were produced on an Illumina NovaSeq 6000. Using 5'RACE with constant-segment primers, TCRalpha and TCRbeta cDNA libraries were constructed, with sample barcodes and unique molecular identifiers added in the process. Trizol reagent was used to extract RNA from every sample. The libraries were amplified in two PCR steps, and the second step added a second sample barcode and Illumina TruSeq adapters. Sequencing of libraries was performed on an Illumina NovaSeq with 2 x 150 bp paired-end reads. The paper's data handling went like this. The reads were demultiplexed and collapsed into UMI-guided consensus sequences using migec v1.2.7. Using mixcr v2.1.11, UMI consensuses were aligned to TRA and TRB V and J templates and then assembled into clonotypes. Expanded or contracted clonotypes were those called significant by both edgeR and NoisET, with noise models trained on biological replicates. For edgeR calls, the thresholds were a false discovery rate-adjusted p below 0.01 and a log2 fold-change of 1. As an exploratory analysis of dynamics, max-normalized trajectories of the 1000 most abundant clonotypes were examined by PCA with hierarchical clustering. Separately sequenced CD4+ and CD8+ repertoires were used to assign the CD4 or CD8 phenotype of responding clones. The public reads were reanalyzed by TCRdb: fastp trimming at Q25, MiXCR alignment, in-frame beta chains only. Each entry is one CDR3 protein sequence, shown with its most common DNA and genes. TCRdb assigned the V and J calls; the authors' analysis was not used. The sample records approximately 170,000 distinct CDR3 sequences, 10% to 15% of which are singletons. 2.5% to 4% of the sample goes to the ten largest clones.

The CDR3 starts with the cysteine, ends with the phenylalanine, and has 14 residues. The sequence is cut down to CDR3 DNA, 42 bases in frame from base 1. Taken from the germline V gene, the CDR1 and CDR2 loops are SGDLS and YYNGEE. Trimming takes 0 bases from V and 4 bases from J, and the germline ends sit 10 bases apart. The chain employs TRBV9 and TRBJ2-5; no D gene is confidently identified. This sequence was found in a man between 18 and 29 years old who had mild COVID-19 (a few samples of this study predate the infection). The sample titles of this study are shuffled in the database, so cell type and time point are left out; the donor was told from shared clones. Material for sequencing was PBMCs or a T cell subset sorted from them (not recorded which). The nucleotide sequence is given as TGTGCCAGCAGCGTAGGTGTAGGCCGAGAGACCCAGTACTTC. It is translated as CASSVGVGRETQYF.